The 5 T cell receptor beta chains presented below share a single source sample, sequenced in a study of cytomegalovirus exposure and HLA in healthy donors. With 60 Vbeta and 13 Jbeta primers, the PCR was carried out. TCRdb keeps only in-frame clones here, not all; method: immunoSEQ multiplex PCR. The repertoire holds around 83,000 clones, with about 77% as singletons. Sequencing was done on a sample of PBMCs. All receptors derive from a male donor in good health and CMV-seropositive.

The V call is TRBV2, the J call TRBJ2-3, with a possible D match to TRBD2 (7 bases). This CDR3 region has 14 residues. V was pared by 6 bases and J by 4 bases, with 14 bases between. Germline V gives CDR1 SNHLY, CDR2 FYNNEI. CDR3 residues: CASRGGGVADTQYF. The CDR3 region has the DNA TGTGCCAGCAGAGGAGGGGGGGTGGCAGATACGCAGTATTTT.

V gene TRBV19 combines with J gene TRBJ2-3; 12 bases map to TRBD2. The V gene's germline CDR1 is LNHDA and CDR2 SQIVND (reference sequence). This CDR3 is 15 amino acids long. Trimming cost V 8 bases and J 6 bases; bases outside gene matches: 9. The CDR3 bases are TGTGCCAGTGAGCTGCTAGCGGGGGGGTGGGATACGCAGTATTTT. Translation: CASELLAGGWDTQYF.

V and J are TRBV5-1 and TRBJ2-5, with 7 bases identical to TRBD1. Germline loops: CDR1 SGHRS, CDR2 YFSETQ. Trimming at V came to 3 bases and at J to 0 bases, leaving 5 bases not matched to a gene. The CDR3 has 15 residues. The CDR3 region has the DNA TGCGCCAGCAGCTCGGACAGGACGTACCAAGAGACCCAGTACTTC. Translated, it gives CASSSDRTYQETQYF.

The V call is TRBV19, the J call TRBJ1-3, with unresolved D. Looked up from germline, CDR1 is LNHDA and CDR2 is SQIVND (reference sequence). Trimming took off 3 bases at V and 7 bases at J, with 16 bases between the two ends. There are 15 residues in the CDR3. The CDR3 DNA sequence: TGTGCCAGTAGTATCCCGGGTGGAGGACCCAACACCATATATTTT. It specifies CASSIPGGGPNTIYF. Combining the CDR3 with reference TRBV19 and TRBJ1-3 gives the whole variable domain DGGITQSPKYLFRKEGQNVTLSCEQNLNHDAMYWYRQDPGQGLRLIYYSQIVNDFQKGDIAEGYSVSREKKESFPLTVTSAQKNPTAFYLCASSIPGGGPNTIYFGEGSWLTVV.

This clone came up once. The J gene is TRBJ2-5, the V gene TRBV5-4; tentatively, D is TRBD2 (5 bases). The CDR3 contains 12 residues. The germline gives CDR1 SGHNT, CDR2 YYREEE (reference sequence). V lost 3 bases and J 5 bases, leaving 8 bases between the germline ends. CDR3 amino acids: CASSYRGETQYF. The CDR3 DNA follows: TGTGCCAGCAGCTACCGCGGGGAGACCCAGTACTTC.